What follows are 15 T cell receptor beta chains derived from one specimen sequenced in a study of blood T cell repertoires in COVID-19. Clones were sequenced by immunoSEQ multiplex PCR, and TCRdb holds only the in-frame ones, with some missing. The data hold about 240,000 clones, with 70% to 90% observed a single time. The source material was peripheral blood. The receptors were sampled from a woman in her 70s with active or convalescent COVID-19.

V is TRBV7-2 and J is TRBJ1-1; weak D call: TRBD1 (6 bases). The CDR3 is 14 residues long. V was clipped by 7 bases and J by 4 bases, with 16 bases between them. The germline V gene has CDR1 SGHTA and CDR2 FQGNSA. This CDR3 reads CASTLRGSGTEAFF. Written as DNA, the CDR3 is TGTGCCAGCACCCTCAGGGGCTCTGGCACTGAAGCTTTCTTT.

The chain employs TRBV18 and TRBJ1-2; D gene ambiguous. V lost 2 bases and J lost 1, with 8 bases in between. The length of the CDR3 is 14 residues. Germline CDR1 and CDR2: KGHSH and LQKENI. For the CDR3, the DNA is TGTGCCAGCTCACCATCGACACTTAACTATGGCTACACCTTC. Translation gives CASSPSTLNYGYTF. Full variable domain (rest looked up from reference TRBV18 and TRBJ1-2): NAGVMQNPRHLVRRRGQEARLRCSPMKGHSHVYWYRQLPEEGLKFMVYLQKENIIDESGMPKERFSAEFPKEGPSILRIQQVVRGDSAAYFCASSPSTLNYGYTFGSGTRLTVV.

The chain has TRBV27 and TRBJ1-3; 7 positions match TRBD1. Trimming cost V 2 bases and J 0 bases; bases outside gene matches: 4. This CDR3 comprises 16 residues. Per germline, CDR1 MNHEY and CDR2 SMNVEV (reference sequence). In DNA form, the CDR3 reads TGTGCCAGCAGTTTACAGGACAGGAGCTCTGGAAACACCATATATTTT. Its translation: CASSLQDRSSGNTIYF.

This rearrangement joins TRBV19 to TRBJ1-2; D not resolved. The germline gives CDR1 LNHDA, CDR2 SQIVND (reference sequence). Trimming removed 4 bases from V and 8 bases from J, with 11 bases in between. The CDR3 has 12 amino acids. Here the CDR3 DNA reads TGTGCCAGTAGTACCAGAGGGTTAGGCTACACCTTC. The encoded protein is CASSTRGLGYTF.

The rearrangement joins TRBV19 to TRBJ1-5; D perhaps matches TRBD1 (5 bases). The germline V gene has CDR1 LNHDA and CDR2 SQIVND (reference sequence). The CDR3 is 17 residues long. Trimming removed 4 bases at V and 0 bases at J, with 16 bases between. DNA of the CDR3: TGTGCCAGTAGTACCCTCTTTCAGGGTGGTAGCAATCAGCCCCAGCATTTT. Translation gives CASSTLFQGGSNQPQHF.

The J gene is TRBJ2-7, the V gene TRBV7-2, with 12 nucleotides matching TRBD1. The ends lost 5 bases at V and 4 bases at J; junction bases unmatched: 9. CDR1 and CDR2 from the germline V gene are SGHTA and FQGNSA. The CDR3 spans 16 residues. CDR3 sequence: CASSRAPGQGAYEQYF. In nucleotides, the CDR3 is TGTGCCAGCAGCCGGGCTCCGGGACAGGGGGCTTACGAGCAGTACTTC.

This chain uses TRBV10-2 with TRBJ1-4; D ambiguous. V lost 7 bases, J lost 7 bases, and 16 bases lay in between. Germline values: CDR1 WSHSY, CDR2 SAAADI. The CDR3 has 14 residues. CDR3 nucleotides: TGCGCCAGCACCAAGACACCGGAGGGTGAAAAACTGTTTTTT. It specifies CASTKTPEGEKLFF.

This clone has only one observation. The rearrangement uses TRBV5-8 and TRBJ1-4; D might be TRBD1 (5 bases). V was trimmed by 3 bases and J by 4 bases, leaving 22 bases between them. This CDR3 has 18 residues. In germline, CDR1 is SGHTS, CDR2 YDEGEE. The DNA of the CDR3 is TGTGCCAGCAGCTGGGGCGGAGGGGCCGCGGCGGTTAATGAAAAACTGTTTTTT. Translation gives CASSWGGGAAAVNEKLFF.

This clone has just one count. This chain uses TRBV19 with TRBJ2-1; tentatively, D is TRBD2 (6 bases). CDR3 length equals 15 residues. V was trimmed by 4 bases and J by 13 bases, leaving 23 bases between them. Germline loops: CDR1 LNHDA, CDR2 SQIVND (reference sequence). CDR3: CASSSESLRGLAQFF. The DNA for the CDR3 is TGTGCCAGTAGTAGTGAGTCGCTTCGGGGACTCGCCCAGTTCTTC.

The chain carries TRBV4-2 and TRBJ1-4; weak D call: TRBD1 (5 bases). The CDR3 extends over 14 amino acids. V shed 4 bases and J shed 6 bases, with 12 bases lying between them. Looked up from germline, CDR1 is LGHNA and CDR2 is YNFKEQ. This chain's CDR3 is CASSRAGTDEKLFF. For the CDR3, the DNA is TGTGCCAGCAGCCGAGCGGGGACTGATGAAAAACTGTTTTTT.

This chain connects TRBV6-1 to TRBJ1-1; possibly TRBD1 for D (5 bases). The germline gives CDR1 MNHNS, CDR2 SASEGT. Deletions cut 7 bases from V and 1 base from J, with 13 bases between. There are 14 residues in the CDR3. The CDR3 nucleotides read TGTGCCAGCACCGAATGGGGGGGGAACACTGAAGCTTTCTTT. This translates into CASTEWGGNTEAFF.

The chain carries TRBV6-5 and TRBJ1-6, with D perhaps TRBD1 (6 bases). Germline CDR1 and CDR2: MNHEY and SVGAGI. The CDR3 totals 13 residues. The V and J ends lost 6 bases and 7 bases respectively, with 10 bases between them. The CDR3 protein is CASRDRPNSPLHF. Here the CDR3 DNA reads TGTGCCAGCAGGGACAGACCGAATTCACCCCTCCACTTT.

V is TRBV5-1 and J is TRBJ2-2, with D possibly TRBD1 on 5 matching bases. Trimming removed 4 bases from V and 4 bases from J, with 14 bases in between. CDR1 and CDR2 (germline): SGHRS, YFSETQ. CDR3 length: 15 residues. The CDR3 nucleotides read TGCGCCAGCAGCCAGGGAAGTCCCTCCACCGGGGAGCTGTTTTTT. It is translated as CASSQGSPSTGELFF.

The chain has TRBV6-4 and TRBJ2-3; the match to TRBD1 covers 7 bases. This CDR3 contains 13 residues. Germline CDR1 and CDR2: MRHNA and SNTAGT. V shed 4 bases, J shed 7 bases, and the junction held 5 bases outside the gene matches. In DNA, the CDR3 is TGTGCCAGCAGTGGGACAGGCTCTAATACGCAGTATTTT. Its translation is CASSGTGSNTQYF.

The rearrangement joins TRBV5-6 to TRBJ1-2; 11 bases agree with TRBD1. The CDR3 spans 15 residues. The germline gives CDR1 SGHDT, CDR2 YYEEEE. The V gene end was trimmed by 4 bases and the J gene end by 4 bases; junction bases not matched to a gene: 6. The CDR3 nucleotides read TGTGCCAGCAGCCCGACCGGGACAGGGGGCTATGGCTACACCTTC. Its translation: CASSPTGTGGYGYTF.